These T cell receptor beta chains were read from a single sample in a study of T cell repertoires and leukemia-associated antigens. The antigens of these receptors remain unknown. TCRdb fed the 5' RACE reads into MiXCR, producing one record per CDR3 protein. The sample comprises 8,000 to 10,000 distinct CDR3 sequences, roughly 43% of which are singletons, and over 50% rests with the top ten. Sequencing input: CD3+ T cells sorted from blood and cultured. These receptor sequences come from a female donor in good health. Each CDR3 is given without its conserved first and last residue. The D gene is left open where the match is weak. Size values are once, few and many counts, or a class for expanded clones, and some rows have none.

j_gene | v_gene | d_gene | abundance | CDR3aa
TRBJ2-7 | TRBV3-2 | NA | few | ASPRPHSYEQY
TRBJ2-3 | TRBV6-5 | NA | NA | ASSYSGSSGPRVADTQY
TRBJ1-1 | TRBV10-3 | TRBD1 | medium-sized | AIRAQTGATSSNTEAF
TRBJ1-1 | TRBV11-1 | NA | NA | ASSRRLAQAF
TRBJ2-3 | TRBV4-2 | NA | once | ASSQDTSTDTQY
TRBJ2-1 | TRBV7-9 | NA | NA | ASSPAASHEQF
TRBJ2-3 | TRBV29-1 | NA | NA | SVATVDTQY
TRBJ2-1 | TRBV7-9 | NA | NA | ASSLAGTYNEQF
TRBJ2-1 | TRBV11-2 | TRBD2 | few | ASSLDLPAGEVF
TRBJ1-1 | TRBV20-1 | NA | few | SARDLGGTEAF
TRBJ2-2 | TRBV6-5 | TRBD2 | NA | ASSYGVAGVTGELF
TRBJ2-1 | TRBV30 | NA | NA | AWTPRYEQF
TRBJ1-1 | TRBV13 | NA | NA | ASSAEINTEAF
TRBJ1-1 | TRBV28 | TRBD1 | NA | AGSPGGARTEAS
TRBJ2-1 | TRBV3-1 | NA | NA | ASSQQRNEQF
TRBJ2-7 | TRBV29-1 | NA | NA | SVKLNRDPYEWY
TRBJ2-4 | TRBV5-1 | TRBD2 | NA | ASSLFAGEVQY
TRBJ1-2 | TRBV18 | NA | many | ASSVLVDDYGYT
TRBJ2-3 | TRBV5-1 | TRBD2 | NA | ASSLIPSGTTDTQY
TRBJ2-1 | TRBV6-5 | NA | NA | ASSYQNANNEQF
TRBJ1-4 | TRBV5-1 | NA | NA | ASSLLIPPSANEKLF
TRBJ1-5 | TRBV10-3 | TRBD1 | many | AISVDRGQPQH
TRBJ2-7 | TRBV24-1 | NA | NA | ATSDADSSYEQY
TRBJ2-7 | TRBV29-1 | NA | many | SVSDHGGVHEQY
TRBJ2-7 | TRBV4-3 | NA | few | ASSQDRRTGAGVAYEQY
TRBJ2-1 | TRBV7-7 | NA | medium-sized | ASSHDHGFEQF
TRBJ1-4 | TRBV4-1 | NA | medium-sized | ASSQAGQPNEKLF
TRBJ1-1 | TRBV20-1 | NA | NA | SARADISRGDTEAF
TRBJ1-5 | TRBV10-3 | NA | many | AISGEGYQPQH
TRBJ2-6 | TRBV5-8 | TRBD1 | few | ASSARDRDLVLT